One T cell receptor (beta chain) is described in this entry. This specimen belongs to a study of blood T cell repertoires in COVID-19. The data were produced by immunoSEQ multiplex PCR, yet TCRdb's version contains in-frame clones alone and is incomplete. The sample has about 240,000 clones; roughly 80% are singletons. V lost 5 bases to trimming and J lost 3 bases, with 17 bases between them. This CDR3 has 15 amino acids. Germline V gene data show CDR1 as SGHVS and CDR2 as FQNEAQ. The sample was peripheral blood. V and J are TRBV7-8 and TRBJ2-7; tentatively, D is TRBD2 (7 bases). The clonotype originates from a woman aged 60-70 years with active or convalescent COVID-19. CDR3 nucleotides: TGTGCCAGCAGCGTCAACAGGGAGGGGAGCTACGAGCAGTACGTC. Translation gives CASSVNREGSYEQYV.